Listed below are T cell receptor beta chains from one sample, sequenced in a study of cytomegalovirus exposure and HLA in healthy donors. Profiling relied on immunoSEQ multiplex PCR, and the TCRdb table lists in-frame clones only, not all of them. Here the sample spans approximately 100,000 clones, roughly 78% being singletons. Sample: PBMCs. The receptors here all came from a woman in her thirties or forties in good health and CMV-seronegative. Each CDR3 is given with its conserved first and last residue. D genes are given only for firm matches. The size of a clone is reported for some rows only, either as once, few or many, or as a class for expanded clones.

clone size | J gene | V gene | D gene | CDR3 protein | CDR3 DNA
few | TRBJ2-1 | TRBV19 | TRBD2 | CASSTTFGTSGRNEQFF | TGTGCCAGTAGTACGACCTTCGGGACTAGCGGGCGCAATGAGCAGTTCTTC
once | TRBJ2-7 | TRBV5-1 | TRBD1 | CASSPLTGYEQYF | TGCGCCAGCAGCCCCCTGACAGGGTACGAGCAGTACTTC
- | TRBJ1-1 | TRBV5-1 | - | CASSLAWGGEAFF | TGCGCCAGCAGCTTGGCTTGGGGGGGTGAGGCTTTCTTT
- | TRBJ1-4 | TRBV5-1 | TRBD1 | CASSPQQGGNEKLFF | TGCGCCAGCAGCCCCCAGCAGGGGGGTAATGAAAAACTGTTTTTT
- | TRBJ2-3 | TRBV19 | TRBD2 | CASSIGGLAGGTDTQYF | TGTGCCAGTAGTATAGGCGGACTAGCGGGGGGTACAGATACGCAGTATTTT
- | TRBJ2-2 | TRBV29-1 | - | CSVGGGGYTGELFF | TGCAGCGTTGGAGGCGGCGGATACACCGGGGAGCTGTTTTTT
- | TRBJ1-2 | TRBV28 | - | CASTILDSNYGYTF | TGTGCCAGCACCATTCTCGACAGTAACTATGGCTACACCTTC
- | TRBJ1-4 | TRBV21-1 | - | CASHLWTGTNEKLFF | TGTGCCAGCCACCTATGGACAGGGACTAATGAAAAACTGTTTTTT
- | TRBJ1-6 | TRBV27 | - | CASRGGAENSPLHF | TGTGCCAGCCGTGGGGGGGCTGAAAATTCACCCCTCCACTTT
- | TRBJ1-5 | TRBV11-2 | TRBD1 | CASSLGTGEGQPQHF | TGTGCCAGCAGCTTAGGGACAGGGGAAGGTCAGCCCCAGCATTTT
- | TRBJ1-2 | TRBV5-6 | TRBD1 | CASSLGRGRGPYGYTF | TGTGCCAGCAGCTTGGGGCGAGGAAGGGGGCCCTATGGCTACACCTTC
- | TRBJ1-4 | TRBV30 | - | CAWSSGGPEEKLFF | TGTGCCTGGAGTTCCGGGGGTCCGGAGGAAAAACTGTTTTTT
- | TRBJ1-4 | TRBV10-1 | TRBD1 | CASSPTGAEKLFF | TGCGCCAGCAGTCCAACAGGGGCTGAAAAACTGTTTTTT
few | TRBJ1-4 | TRBV5-1 | TRBD1 | CASSPAGGQAEKLFF | TGCGCCAGCAGCCCAGCAGGGGGCCAAGCTGAAAAACTGTTTTTT
once | TRBJ2-7 | TRBV9 | TRBD2 | CASSVDGSGRTYEQYF | TGTGCCAGCAGCGTAGACGGTAGCGGGAGGACCTACGAGCAGTACTTC
- | TRBJ1-4 | TRBV5-6 | - | CASSPIPGVDEKLFF | TGTGCCAGCAGCCCGATTCCAGGGGTCGATGAAAAACTGTTTTTT
- | TRBJ2-1 | TRBV5-1 | TRBD2 | CASSLGEGLGHNEQFF | TGCGCCAGCAGCTTGGGGGAGGGACTAGGTCACAATGAGCAGTTCTTC
- | TRBJ2-3 | TRBV18 | - | CASSPSEDTQYF | TGTGCCAGCTCACCCAGTGAAGATACGCAGTATTTT
- | TRBJ2-7 | TRBV4-1 | TRBD1 | CASSPPDRGQTYEQYF | TGCGCCAGCAGTCCTCCCGACAGGGGGCAAACCTACGAGCAGTACTTC
- | TRBJ2-6 | TRBV28 | - | CASSLLGAGGANVLTF | TGTGCCAGCAGTCTGCTGGGGGCAGGAGGGGCCAACGTCCTGACTTTC
- | TRBJ2-1 | TRBV11-3 | TRBD1 | CASSHGRTGGLDEQFF | TGTGCCAGCAGCCATGGTAGGACAGGGGGTCTCGATGAGCAGTTCTTC
- | TRBJ1-1 | TRBV6-1 | TRBD1 | CASRDRVGTEAFF | TGTGCCAGCAGAGACAGGGTTGGCACTGAAGCTTTCTTT
- | TRBJ2-5 | TRBV7-9 | TRBD2 | CASSSGLAGGTTQYF | TGTGCCAGCAGCTCAGGACTAGCGGGAGGGACGACCCAGTACTTC
- | TRBJ1-2 | TRBV27 | - | CASSPPQGSYTF | TGTGCCAGCAGTCCCCCGCAGGGGAGCTACACCTTC
- | TRBJ1-6 | TRBV5-4 | TRBD1 | CASSRTTGKKNSPLHF | TGTGCCAGCAGCCGTACGACAGGGAAAAAGAATTCACCCCTCCACTTT
- | TRBJ1-3 | TRBV7-2 | - | CASSSRGPSGNTIYF | TGTGCCAGCAGCTCGCGCGGGCCCTCTGGAAACACCATATATTTT
- | TRBJ2-1 | TRBV6-1 | - | CASRAGLAASNEQFF | TGTGCCAGCAGGGCCGGGTTGGCTGCCTCCAATGAGCAGTTCTTC
- | TRBJ1-3 | TRBV19 | - | CASTRTTGNTIYF | TGTGCCAGTACCCGGACAACTGGAAACACCATATATTTT
- | TRBJ1-2 | TRBV7-8 | - | CASSPTTGSRGYTF | TGTGCCAGCAGTCCAACGACGGGGAGCCGTGGCTACACCTTC
- | TRBJ2-3 | TRBV5-1 | TRBD1 | CASTPGQNTDTQYF | TGCGCCAGTACTCCGGGACAGAACACAGATACGCAGTATTTT
- | TRBJ2-3 | TRBV27 | TRBD2 | CASSRRASGGTDTQYF | TGTGCCAGCAGTAGAAGGGCTAGCGGGGGGACAGATACGCAGTATTTT
few | TRBJ2-1 | TRBV28 | TRBD2 | CASPPRLAGTGYNEQFF | TGTGCCAGCCCCCCTAGACTAGCCGGGACTGGTTACAATGAGCAGTTCTTC
- | TRBJ2-1 | TRBV28 | TRBD2 | CASSLSKTSAYNEQFF | TGTGCCAGCAGTTTATCGAAGACTAGCGCGTACAATGAGCAGTTCTTC
- | TRBJ2-7 | TRBV6-1 | TRBD1 | CASDTQGASYEQYF | TGTGCCAGCGATACGCAGGGGGCATCTTACGAGCAGTACTTC
once | TRBJ2-7 | TRBV6-5 | TRBD1 | CASRSSGTGVKQYF | TGTGCCAGCAGGTCCTCCGGGACAGGGGTTAAGCAGTACTTC
- | TRBJ2-5 | TRBV18 | TRBD2 | CASSPKLAGDEETQYF | TGTGCCAGCTCACCGAAACTAGCGGGAGACGAGGAGACCCAGTACTTC
- | TRBJ1-2 | TRBV30 | - | CAWNLGALDYGYTF | TGTGCCTGGAACCTGGGGGCGTTGGACTATGGCTACACCTTC
- | TRBJ2-5 | TRBV18 | TRBD2 | CASSPTSGVQETQYF | TGTGCCAGCTCACCAACTAGCGGGGTTCAAGAGACCCAGTACTTC